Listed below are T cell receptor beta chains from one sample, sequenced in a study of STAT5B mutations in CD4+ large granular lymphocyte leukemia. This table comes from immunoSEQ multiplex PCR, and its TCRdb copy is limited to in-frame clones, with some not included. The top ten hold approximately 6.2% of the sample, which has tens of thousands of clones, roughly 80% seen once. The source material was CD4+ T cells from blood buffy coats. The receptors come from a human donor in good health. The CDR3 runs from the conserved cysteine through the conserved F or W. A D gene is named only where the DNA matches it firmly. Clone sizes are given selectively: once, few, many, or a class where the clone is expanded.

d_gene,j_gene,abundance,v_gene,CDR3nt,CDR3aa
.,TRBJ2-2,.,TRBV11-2,TGTGCCAGCAGCTTAGCGTCCACCGGGGAGCTGTTTTTT,CASSLASTGELFF
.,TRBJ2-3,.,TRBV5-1,TGCGCCAGCAGCTTGGTGGTCGGGGGTTCTACAGATACGCAGTATTTT,CASSLVVGGSTDTQYF
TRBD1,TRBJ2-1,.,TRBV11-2,TGTGCCAGCAGGCAGACAGGGATTAATGAGCAGTTCTTC,CASRQTGINEQFF
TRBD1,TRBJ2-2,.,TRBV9,TGTGCCAGCACGACAGGACAGGGGACTAACGGGGAGCTGTTTTTT,CASTTGQGTNGELFF
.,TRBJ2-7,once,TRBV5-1,TGCGCCAGCAGCTTGGCTCAGGGTCCTCCCTACGAGCAGTACTTC,CASSLAQGPPYEQYF
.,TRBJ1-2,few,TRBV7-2,TGTGCCAGCAGCTTAGGCCGGGCAGGGGATGGCTACACCTTC,CASSLGRAGDGYTF
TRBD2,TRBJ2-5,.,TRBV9,TGTGCCAGCAGCGCAGGGAAGGGACTAGCGGGGGGCCTGGGAGAGACCCAGTACTTC,CASSAGKGLAGGLGETQYF
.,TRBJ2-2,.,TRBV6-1,TGTGCCACCGACAGGTCGGGCACCGGGGAGCTGTTTTTT,CATDRSGTGELFF
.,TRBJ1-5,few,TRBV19,TGTGCCAGTTCGGTGACGGATAGCAATCAGCCCCAGCATTTT,CASSVTDSNQPQHF
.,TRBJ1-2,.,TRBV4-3,TGCGCCAGCAGCCAAGATCTTTCCTATGGCTACACCTTC,CASSQDLSYGYTF
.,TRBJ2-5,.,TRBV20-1,TGCAGTGCTGCTATAATGGCCCAGTACTTC,CSAAIMAQYF
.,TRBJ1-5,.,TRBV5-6,TGTGCCAGCAGCATAGCAGCAACCGGGTTGTTGACCCAGCATTTT,CASSIAATGLLTQHF
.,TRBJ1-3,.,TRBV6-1,TGTGCCAGCAGTGCCCAAGTTTACAGGGATGGAAACACCATATATTTT,CASSAQVYRDGNTIYF
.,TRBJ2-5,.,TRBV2,TGTGCCAGTCGTGAGGTCGCAGGAGGGACCCAGTACTTC,CASREVAGGTQYF
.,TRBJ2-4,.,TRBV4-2,TGTGCCAGCAGCCACAGGGGCGAGGACATTCAGTACTTC,CASSHRGEDIQYF
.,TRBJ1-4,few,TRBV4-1,TGCGCCAGCAGCCAAGTGGAGTCGGGGGAAAAACTGTTTTTT,CASSQVESGEKLFF
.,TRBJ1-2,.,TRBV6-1,TGTGCCAGCAGTGCCCCGGGACGGATCAACTATGGCTACACCTTC,CASSAPGRINYGYTF
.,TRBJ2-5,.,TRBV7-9,TGTGCCAGCAGCTTATCCGGATACGAGACCCAGTACTTC,CASSLSGYETQYF
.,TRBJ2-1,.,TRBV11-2,TGTGCCAGCAGCTTAGAAGGGTTCCCCTACAATGAGCAGTTCTTC,CASSLEGFPYNEQFF
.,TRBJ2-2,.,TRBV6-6,TGTGCCAGCAGTTACTCATGGGAGGCCGGGGAGCTGTTTTTT,CASSYSWEAGELFF
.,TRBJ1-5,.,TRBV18,TGTGCCAGCTCACCATTCAGCAATCAGCCCCAGCATTTT,CASSPFSNQPQHF
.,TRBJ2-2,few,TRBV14,TGTGCCAGCAGCCAAGATCTGGGGAAGTCCGGGGAGCTGTTTTTT,CASSQDLGKSGELFF
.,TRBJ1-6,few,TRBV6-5,TGTGCCAGCAGACCAGGGGCGCTCTATTCACCCCTCCACTTT,CASRPGALYSPLHF
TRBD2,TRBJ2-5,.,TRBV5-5,TGTGCCAGCAGCCCCACTGCATTGGGGGGGGAGACCCAGTACTTC,CASSPTALGGETQYF
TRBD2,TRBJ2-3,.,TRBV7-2,TGTGCCAGCAGCTTAGTAGCACCTTTAGCGGGAAGCACAGATACGCAGTATTTT,CASSLVAPLAGSTDTQYF
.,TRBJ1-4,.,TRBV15,TGTGCCACCAGCAGAGAAGTGACAGATGAAAAACTGTTTTTT,CATSREVTDEKLFF
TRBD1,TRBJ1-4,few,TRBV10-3,TGTGCCATCAGTGAGACGACCGGGACAGGAGAAAAACTGTTTTTT,CAISETTGTGEKLFF
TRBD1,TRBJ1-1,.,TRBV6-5,TGTGCCAGCAGCAACCGGGACAGGGGTGGAACTGAAGCTTTCTTT,CASSNRDRGGTEAFF
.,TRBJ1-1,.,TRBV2,TGTGCCAGCAGTGCTCGCCAGAACACTGAAGCTTTCTTT,CASSARQNTEAFF
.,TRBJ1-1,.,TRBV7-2,TGTGCCAGCAGCTCAAGAAACCCCGGGGTGAACACTGAAGCTTTCTTT,CASSSRNPGVNTEAFF
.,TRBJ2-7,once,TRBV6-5,TGTGCCACCCGACGGGCCGAGCCCTACGAGCAGTACTTC,CATRRAEPYEQYF
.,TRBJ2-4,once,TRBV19,TGTGCCAGTAGTATCGGACTAGCCAAAAACATTCAGTACTTC,CASSIGLAKNIQYF
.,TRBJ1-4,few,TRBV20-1,TGCAGTGCTAGCGTTCCGGGAAAACTGTTTTTT,CSASVPGKLFF
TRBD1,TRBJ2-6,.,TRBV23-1,TGCGCCAGCAGTCTCGTTCCGGACAGGCGCCGATCTGGGGCCAACGTCCTGACTTTC,CASSLVPDRRRSGANVLTF
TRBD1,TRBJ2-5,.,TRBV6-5,TGTGCCAGCAGTTACGACAGGGCTCGGGAGACCCAGTACTTC,CASSYDRARETQYF
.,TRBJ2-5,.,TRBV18,TGTGCCAGCTCCTCCTCAACCGTGTACCAAGAGACCCAGTACTTC,CASSSSTVYQETQYF
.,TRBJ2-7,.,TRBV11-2,TGTGCCAGCAGCCTTATTACCTACGAGCAGTACTTC,CASSLITYEQYF
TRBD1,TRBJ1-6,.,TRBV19,TGTGCCAGCGGATCGGCAACAGGGGTTAATTCACCCCTCCACTTT,CASGSATGVNSPLHF
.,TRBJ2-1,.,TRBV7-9,TGTGCCAGCAGCCCACCATTGGGGGGTAGGTACAATGAGCAGTTCTTC,CASSPPLGGRYNEQFF
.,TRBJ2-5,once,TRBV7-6,TGTGCCAGCAGCTACTGGGGGGAGACCCAGTACTTC,CASSYWGETQYF
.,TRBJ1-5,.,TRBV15,TGTGCCACCAGCAGAGAGGGGAATCAGCCCCAGCATTTT,CATSREGNQPQHF
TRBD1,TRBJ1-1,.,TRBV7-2,TGTGCCAGCAGCCCCCATGCAGGGGGCGCTGAAGCTTTCTTT,CASSPHAGGAEAFF
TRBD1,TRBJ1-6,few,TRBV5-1,TGCGCCAGCAGCCTAAGAAGGGACAGCCTTAATTCACCCCTCCACTTT,CASSLRRDSLNSPLHF
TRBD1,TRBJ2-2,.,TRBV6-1,TGTGCCAGCCGGGACAGGGTAGTAATAGGGGAGCTGTTTTTT,CASRDRVVIGELFF
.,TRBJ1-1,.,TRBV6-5,TGTGCCAGCAGAAAAGCTTCCAGGGTGCCCACTGAAGCTTTCTTT,CASRKASRVPTEAFF
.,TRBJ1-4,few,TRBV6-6,TGTGCCAGCAGTTGGCAAGGGGAGAACGAAAAACTGTTTTTT,CASSWQGENEKLFF
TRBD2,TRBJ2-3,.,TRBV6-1,TGTGCCAGCAGTGGAGCGGGGACTAACACAGATACGCAGTATTTT,CASSGAGTNTDTQYF
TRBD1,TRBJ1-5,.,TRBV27,TGTGCCAGCAGCCTAGACAGGGCCCACCAGCCCCAGCATTTT,CASSLDRAHQPQHF